This T cell receptor beta chain stems from a study of cytomegalovirus exposure and HLA in healthy donors. Study context: About 80 million unique TCRs from HLA-typed donors were held in an early data release. Study-level findings and limits: The productive fraction for most TCR beta V segments was about 87% or about 30% in an earlier analysis.

The trim removed 4 bases at V and 5 bases at J, leaving 11 bases unmatched. CDR1 and CDR2 from the germline V gene are SGHRS and YFSETQ. The CDR3 sequence is 16 residues long. A word on this clone: Its antigen remains unidentified.

Vbeta (60) and Jbeta (13) primers were used in the PCR. Only in-frame clones appear in the TCRdb table, and some are missing; sequencing was by immunoSEQ multiplex PCR. In the table there are about 150,000 clones, about 61% of which are singletons. The origin of this receptor is a woman aged 40-49 years in good health and CMV-seronegative. The sequenced sample was PBMCs. The rearrangement uses TRBV5-1 and TRBJ2-7, with 11 bases aligning to TRBD1. The chain's CDR3 is CASSGGTGGFSDEQYF. CDR3 bases: TGCGCCAGCAGCGGCGGGACAGGGGGATTCTCGGACGAGCAGTACTTC. Looking up the rest from reference TRBV5-1 and TRBJ2-7 gives the full variable domain: KAGVTQTPRYLIKTRGQQVTLSCSPISGHRSVSWYQQTPGQGLQFLFEYFSETQRNKGNFPGRFSGRQFSNSRSEMNVSTLELGDSALYLCASSGGTGGFSDEQYFGPGTRLTVT.